This TCR beta chain was documented in a study of beta chain features in type 1 diabetes. The V gene's germline CDR1 is LNHNV and CDR2 YYDKDF (reference sequence). The CDR3 contains 17 residues. Germline trimming cut 4 bases from V and 1 base from J; bases unmatched to any gene: 7. This clone has more than one count but fewer than ten. Every isolated RNA sample was fully reverse transcribed, so sequencing captured expressed TCRB transcripts. Sequenced by immunoSEQ multiplex PCR; TCRdb stores in-frame clones only, minus some. This sample has some 140,000 clones, with 9% to 9.5% found just once. The TCR originated in a young man in good health. The specimen was central memory CD4+ T cells from blood. The chain couples TRBV15 to TRBJ2-6; the match to TRBD2 covers 7 bases. The CDR3 nucleotides are TGTGCCACCAGCACAACGGGGAGGGGTTCTGGGGCCAACGTCCTGACTTTC. Amino acid sequence: CATSTTGRGSGANVLTF. Full variable domain (outside the CDR3, taken from reference TRBV15 and TRBJ2-6): DAMVIQNPRYQVTQFGKPVTLSCSQTLNHNVMYWYQQKSSQAPKLLFHYYDKDFNNEADTPDNFQSRRPNTSFCFLDIRSPGLGDTAMYLCATSTTGRGSGANVLTFGAGSRLTVL.